The clone carrying this T cell receptor (beta chain) occurred a few times. Its antigen remains unidentified. At one end, the junction sequence differs from germline, possibly due to a read error. A J-beta primer mix and a sample-barcoded 5' primer were used in a second PCR of roughly 6 to 11 cycles. Using its own MiXCR run on the 5' RACE reads, TCRdb lists one record per CDR3 protein. Here the sample spans 1,800,000 or so distinct CDR3 sequences, around 42% being singletons. The source of the sample is a study of blood T cells in healthy people across ages. General study results and limits: Significant beta diversity loss was already apparent by age approximately 40, declining roughly linearly.

Input material: blood. The TCR originated in a human donor in good health.

The CDR3 here is CASSLRDSSGANVLTF. DNA of the CDR3: TGTGCTAGCAGCCTTCGCGACAGCTCTGGGGCCAACGTCCTGACTTTC. This chain connects TRBV7-7 to TRBJ2-6, with D possibly matching TRBD1 (5 bases). The CDR3 runs 16 residues. Germline V gene lookup returns CDR1 SSHAT and CDR2 FNYEAQ (reference sequence).